The sequence of this T cell receptor beta chain was determined in a study of cytomegalovirus exposure and HLA in healthy donors (dated by TCRdb to between 2016 and 2019). Regarding the study in general: An earlier analysis of approximately 640 of the donors reported roughly 300 Gb of sequence data and 117 million unique TCR beta sequences from 150 million to 200 million T cells. The T cell repertoires of 700 or so subjects were profiled by immunosequencing and related to cytomegalovirus serostatus. Every discovery cohort repertoire had been produced on one sequencing platform. Typing coverage varied by locus: roughly 629-630 donors for A, B, C, DRB1 and DQB1; more than 500 for DQA1; about 590 for DPA1; more than 450 for DPB1. A later genetic analysis used genome-wide SNP genotypes for about 65% of the 666 donors, treating that subset as a discovery cohort. Rather than using new phenotypic data, the later analysis identified candidate immune exposures from TCR beta sequences and from how often those sequences occurred across donors. Roughly 320 gigabases of sequencing data and about 92 million unique TCR sequences made up an early release that covered some 640 HLA-typed donors. The study was designed to test whether signatures of past pathogen exposure could be identified by cataloging public T cell receptors. To study patterns of TCR occurrence, a later analysis re-analyzed previously published TCR beta repertoires from around 670 donors and added high-resolution HLA genotyping. Among the roughly 400 genotyped donors, around 81% belonged to the genetic ancestry cluster associated with self-reported Caucasian donors. Class I and class II HLA loci were covered by the typing at four-digit resolution. A handful of DR-DQ haplotypes were handled as single units for association and clustering because linkage in the cohort was strong. In an earlier analysis of roughly 600 of the donors, high-throughput TCR beta sequencing was used to judge whether each TCR beta V gene segment behaved as functional or pseudogenic. The study combined high-throughput TCR immunosequencing, statistical association of individual TCRs with disease status, and machine learning to predict cytomegalovirus infection status. Donor age, sex, ethnicity and CMV serostatus were compiled together with the repertoire data. Among some 400 genotyped donors of the cohort, an average of roughly 230,000 unique TCR beta nucleotide sequences was sequenced per donor, of which 15% to 20% were non-productive. In addition to the first cohort of hundreds of subjects, a separate validation cohort of over 90 different subjects was used. Beyond this particular receptor, the publication reports: A later analysis found that most CMV-associated TCR beta chains appeared HLA-restricted, with HLA associations seemingly driven largely by CMV exposure. In an earlier analysis of approximately 590 of the donors, most TCR beta V segments were observed in productive rearrangements about 87% or about 30% of the time, broadly matching IMGT annotations. A group of highly shared sequence variants was considered likely to be a technical artifact of the sequencing pipeline. Over 15 rarely observed V segments, including chromosome 9 orphons, were excluded from the earlier analysis of about 600 of the donors because counts were too low. In a later genetic analysis, a missense DCLRE1C variant was associated with V-gene and J-gene trimming of TCR beta chains, and the association was replicated in an independent cohort. Presence/absence analyses assumed roughly uniform sequencing depth across donors, an assumption that may not hold. In the study, around 150 TCR beta chains were listed as associated with cytomegalovirus. Specific HLA alleles were associated with 15,000 to 20,000 TCR beta sequences at a false discovery rate of 0.05 in a later analysis. According to the authors, the approach could potentially be generalized to other disease states and immunological phenotypes. Most TCR sequences were seen in very few donors, while some public TCRs were found in many individuals. A few of the identified cytomegalovirus-associated TCR beta chains were confirmed in vitro to be specific for cytomegalovirus antigens. According to a later genetic analysis, donors in an Asian-associated ancestry cluster had fewer N-insertions in productive TCRs than the roughly 700-donor mean. A later analysis found that HLA-associated TCR beta chains were more clonally expanded and had lower generation probabilities than equally common non-associated chains. Linkage disequilibrium might explain the correlated functional status among segregating V segments, but an unknown experimental factor could not be excluded. When HLA alleles, especially DR and DQ, strongly co-occurred, attributing TCR associations to individual alleles was difficult. A further reported finding was that TCR beta sequences accurately predicted the HLA-A and HLA-B alleles for most subjects in the first cohort. In both the original and validation cohorts, the classifier was reported to diagnose cytomegalovirus status with high specificity and sensitivity. Only TCR beta chains were sequenced in this cohort, and the absence of alpha or paired-chain data limited detectable features. Because some donors lacked HLA typing at each locus, the association tests relied only on the typed subset. For the cohort, immune exposure information was limited to CMV serostatus. Because the 87-base-pair reads could not distinguish some IMGT-functional V segments, including TRBV6-2 and TRBV6-3, those segments were excluded. Several of the top co-occurrence clusters appeared to be linked to parvovirus B19, influenza, CMV and Epstein-Barr virus, according to a later analysis. In a later analysis, the rate of TCR association differed among HLA loci, with DRB1 alleles having the most associated TCRs and HLA-C alleles having the fewest.

The CDR3 starts with the cysteine, ends with the phenylalanine, and has 13 residues. Only the CDR3 portion is preserved as DNA: 39 bases, with reading frame beginning at the first base. V was cut back by 3 bases and J by 0 bases, leaving a gap of 5 bases between them. The germline V gene supplies CDR1 MRHNA and CDR2 SNTAGT. As concerns this clone: Its antigen remains undetermined.

Libraries were made using the immunoSEQ multiplex PCR assay. For the multiplex PCR, a mixture combining 60 forward primers for TCR Vbeta segments and 13 reverse primers for TCR Jbeta segments was used. The CDR3 region of rearranged TCR beta genes was amplified from genomic DNA with a multiplex PCR assay. The amplified TCR beta libraries were sequenced on the Illumina HiSeq System as 87-base-pair reads. The authors' analysis ran thus. In a later analysis, tens of millions of unique TCR beta chains were counted across the 500 to 700 repertoires, and about 10 million of these chains were shared by at least two donors. Raw reads were error-corrected and collapsed into unique sequences with a nearest-neighbor algorithm that merged closely related sequences to remove PCR and sequencing errors. V, D and J gene segments were assigned by aligning CDR3 sequences to IMGT reference sequences. For a sequence to be retained, a match of at least six nucleotides to both a V gene segment and a J gene segment was required. A rearrangement counted as productive if the CDR3 had no stop codons and remained in frame with V and J, and every other rearrangement counted as non-productive. Following IMGT convention, CDR3 was defined as the stretch from the second conserved V-encoded cysteine up to the conserved J-encoded phenylalanine. Sequences without an unambiguous match to a single V gene segment were excluded from the earlier analysis of approximately 560 of the donors. An earlier analysis of a few hundred of the donors classified V segments as functional when productive rearrangements were above 56.7% and as segregating when the standard deviation between donors was above 5%. A statistical classification framework was built to diagnose cytomegalovirus status from the catalog of TCR beta chain sequences. A later analysis assigned V and J genes by comparing TCR nucleotide sequences with IMGT/GENE-DB human TR gene sequences. A later analysis assigned CDR3 sequences and most-parsimonious VDJ recombination scenarios with the TCRdist pipeline. In a later analysis, every TCR beta chain was defined by the combination of its CDR3 amino acid sequence and its V-gene family, and reads without a unique V-gene family were dropped. To address suspected cross-contamination and a sequencing artifact, a later analysis removed around 600 highly shared, low-generation-probability nucleotide sequences. For each public chain, a later analysis derived a clonal expansion index from normalized ranks of inferred template counts within each repertoire. Generation probabilities in a later analysis came from a VDJ recombination model fitted to out-of-frame rearrangements, and those results were checked against IGoR. A later analysis scored TCR-TCR, TCR-HLA and TCR-CMV co-occurrence with hypergeometric tests, applying a repertoire-size bias correction to TCR pairs. A later analysis estimated false discovery rates by permuting HLA or CMV assignments 20 times. A later analysis grouped co-occurring TCRs with DBSCAN, adding TCRdist sequence similarity when clustering within HLA-allele-positive subsets. Repertoires with fewer than 30,000 or more than 120,000 public chains were left out of co-occurrence clustering, as were five repertoires with anomalous nucleotide sharing. Entries here come from immuneACCESS through TCRdb and include only in-frame sequences with V and J called. Some clones fail to appear in such tables; in the studies checked, an unresolved V gene covers under half of the shortfall, and the cause of the remainder is unknown. For V, J and clone size, that table is used; D and trimming come from the DNA. The sample table records roughly 120,000 clones. Together, the top ten hold roughly 3.5% of the sample.

In total, about 650 healthy bone marrow donors made up the cohort. At the time of sampling, every cohort member was nominally healthy, though immune exposures that went unrecorded were likely present. The donor tested CMV seronegative, placing the donor among the 352 seronegative members of the cohort. A peripheral blood sample was provided by each donor, and peripheral blood mononuclear cells were used for TCR beta sequencing. Genomic DNA extraction from the blood cell samples was performed with the Qiagen DNeasy Blood Extraction Kit. The TCR sequence derives from a man between 18 and 35 years old in good health and CMV-seronegative. The V gene is TRBV6-4 and the J gene is TRBJ1-1; no D gene is confidently identified. Source material: PBMCs. The CDR3 protein sequence reads: CASSEALNTEAFF. The sequenced DNA: TGTGCCAGCAGTGAGGCATTGAACACTGAAGCTTTCTTT.